What follows is one T cell receptor beta chain and its context. The CDR3 has 15 amino acids. V lost 4 bases to trimming and J lost 3 bases; unmatched junction nucleotides: 7. From germline, CDR1 is SNHLY and CDR2 FYNNEI. Investigators isolated RNA and reverse transcribed it into cDNA to act as the sequencing template. Profiling relied on immunoSEQ multiplex PCR, and the TCRdb table lists in-frame clones only, not all of them. The sample has 100,000 to 140,000 clones; about four fifths are singletons. The data are from a study of CD8+ T cells in alopecia areata. Turning to the study itself: Tofacitinib exposure lasted 6 to 18 months, followed by 6 months off drug. Severity in treated patients was scored by percentage of scalp area affected.

This sample's treatment: oral pan-JAK inhibitor, 5-10 mg twice daily. Individuals with alopecia areata gave both lesional scalp punch biopsies and peripheral blood for collection. Sorting from PBMCs produced CD4+ and CD8+ T cells. The origin of this receptor is a human donor with alopecia areata. This chain connects TRBV2 to TRBJ2-3; 7 bases are shared with TRBD2. The starting material was CD8+ T cells sorted from blood, obtained at week 24, from a patient treated with tofacitinib. The CDR3 here is CASSVLPGGTDTQYF. For the CDR3, the DNA is TGTGCCAGCAGTGTTTTGCCGGGGGGTACAGATACGCAGTATTTT. The variable domain in full, with the rest retrieved from reference TRBV2 and TRBJ2-3, is EPEVTQTPSHQVTQMGQEVILRCVPISNHLYFYWYRQILGQKVEFLVSFYNNEISEKSEIFDDQFSVERPDGSNFTLKIRSTKLEDSAMYFCASSVLPGGTDTQYFGPGTRLTVL.